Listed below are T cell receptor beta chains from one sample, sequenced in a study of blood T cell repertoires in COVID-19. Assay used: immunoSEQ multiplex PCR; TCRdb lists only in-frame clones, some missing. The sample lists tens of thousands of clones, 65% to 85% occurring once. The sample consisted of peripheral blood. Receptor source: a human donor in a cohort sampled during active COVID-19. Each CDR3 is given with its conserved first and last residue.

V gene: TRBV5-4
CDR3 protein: CASKPGTGQETQYF

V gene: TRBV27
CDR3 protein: CASSYGPTGGADKNIQYF

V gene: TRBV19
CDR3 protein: CASSSSWGVNQPQHF

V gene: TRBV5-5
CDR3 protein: CASSWGPGQGGGEQYF

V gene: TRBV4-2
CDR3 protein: CASSQNEGGPGELFF

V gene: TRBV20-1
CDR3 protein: CSASSPGQGARTEAFF

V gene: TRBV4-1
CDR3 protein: CASSPARTGVTNQPQHF

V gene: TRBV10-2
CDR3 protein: CASSLQRNGELFF

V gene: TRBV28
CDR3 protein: CASRPLQGMNEKLFF

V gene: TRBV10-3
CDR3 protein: CAISETNGNEQFF

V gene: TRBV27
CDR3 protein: CASSLLSPGELFF

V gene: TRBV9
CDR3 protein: CASSVVSSGAKSEQFF

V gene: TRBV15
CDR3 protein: CATSRVGHRTDTQYF

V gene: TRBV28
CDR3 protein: CASSSPWTSGGVQSYEQYF

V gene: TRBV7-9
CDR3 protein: CASSQGGSTEAFF

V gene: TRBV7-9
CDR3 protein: CASSLASGGIYGYTF

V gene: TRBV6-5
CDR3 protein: CAFSAREDQPQHF

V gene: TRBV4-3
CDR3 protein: CASSQEGQRYTGELFF

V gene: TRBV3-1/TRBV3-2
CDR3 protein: CASSQAGTSSYEQYF

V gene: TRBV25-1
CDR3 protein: CASSDHTGGSSGNTIYF

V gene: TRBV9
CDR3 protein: CASSSHSLAGSYNSPLHF

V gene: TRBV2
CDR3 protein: CARTNRGAEAFF

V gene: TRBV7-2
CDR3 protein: CASSPFGQETQYF

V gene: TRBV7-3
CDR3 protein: CASSSSVGQGAPWDYEQYF

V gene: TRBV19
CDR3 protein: CASSPSSYYTDTQYF

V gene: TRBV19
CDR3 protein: CASRGTLYNEQFF

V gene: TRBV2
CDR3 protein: CASRSDRGQYEQYF

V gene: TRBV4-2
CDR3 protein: CASSQDLVATPQPQHF

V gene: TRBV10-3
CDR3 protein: CAIKAGPRQGEQYF

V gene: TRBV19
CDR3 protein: CASGRTEAFF

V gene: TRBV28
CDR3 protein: CASSFSDRPQEGYTF

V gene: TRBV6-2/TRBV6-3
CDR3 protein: CASRYRSSYEQYF

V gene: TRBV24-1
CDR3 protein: CATSGTVNYGYTF

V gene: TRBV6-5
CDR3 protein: CASSWRGGGQETQYF

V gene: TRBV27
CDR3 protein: CASSPNQETQYF

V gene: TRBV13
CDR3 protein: CATRGIAEAFF

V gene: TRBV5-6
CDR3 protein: CASSLAGDGFNTEAFF

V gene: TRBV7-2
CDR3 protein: CASSFDRDSGNTIYF

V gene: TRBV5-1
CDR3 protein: CASSLAVQGGETQYF